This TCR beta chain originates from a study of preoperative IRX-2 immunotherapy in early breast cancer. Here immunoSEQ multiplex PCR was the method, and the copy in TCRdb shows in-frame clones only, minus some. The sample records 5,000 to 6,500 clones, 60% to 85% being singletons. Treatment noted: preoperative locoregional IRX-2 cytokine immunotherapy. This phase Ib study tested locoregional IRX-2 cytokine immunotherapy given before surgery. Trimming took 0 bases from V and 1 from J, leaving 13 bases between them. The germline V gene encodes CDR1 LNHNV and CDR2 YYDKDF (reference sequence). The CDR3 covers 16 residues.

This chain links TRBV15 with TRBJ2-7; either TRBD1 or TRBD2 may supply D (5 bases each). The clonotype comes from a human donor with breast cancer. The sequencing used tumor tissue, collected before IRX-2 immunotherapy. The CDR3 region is CATSRDLGRGSYEQYF. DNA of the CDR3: TGTGCCACCAGCAGAGATCTGGGACGGGGATCCTACGAGCAGTACTTC.